This T cell receptor beta chain was identified during a study of shared clonotypes between healthy human individuals. Study results and caveats: Several donors shared about 4.8% of their naive CD4 clonotypes.

Donors comprised healthy HIV-negative adults lacking recent acute infections or vaccinations. Naive CD4+ cells were CD45RA-selected; the remaining cells were memory. As for this clone: Its target is not known.

The germline V gene encodes CDR1 ENHRY and CDR2 SYGVKD. V trimming: 2 bases; J trimming: 0 bases; junction bases outside the gene matches: 7. The CDR3 totals 18 residues. TCRdb keeps only in-frame clones here, not all; method: immunoSEQ multiplex PCR. The table includes fewer than 3 million clones, 85% to 95% detected once. The V call is TRBV10-3, the J call TRBJ1-4, with 9 bases aligning to TRBD1. The clonotype originates from a man between 18 and 29 years old in good health. Some clones in this sample may be carry-over from other donors' samples. Input material: naive CD4+ T cells from PBMCs. This sample's subset: CD45RA+ positively selected. CDR3 residues: CAISEQNRGPSTNEKLFF. In DNA, the CDR3 is TGTGCCATCAGTGAGCAGAACAGGGGGCCCTCAACTAATGAAAAACTGTTTTTT.